The source of this TCR beta chain is a study of cytomegalovirus exposure and HLA in healthy donors. Researchers ran the PCR with 60 Vbeta and 13 Jbeta primers. Here immunoSEQ multiplex PCR was the method, and the copy in TCRdb shows in-frame clones only, minus some. This sample carries around 130,000 clones, around 84% of them seen once, and the ten largest clones take approximately 2.4%. From germline, CDR1 is LNHDA and CDR2 SQIVND (reference sequence). The CDR3 length is 13 residues. Deletions cut 3 bases from V and 6 bases from J, with 9 bases between. The sequenced sample consisted of PBMCs. This chain joins TRBV19 and TRBJ1-5; a possible D gene is TRBD1 (5 bases). The TCR was taken from a man in his fifties or sixties in good health and CMV-seronegative. CDR3 in amino acids: CASSMGGIQPQHF. As DNA, the CDR3 is TGTGCCAGTAGTATGGGGGGGATTCAGCCCCAGCATTTT.